These 28 T cell receptor beta chains came from one sample sequenced in a study of shared clonotypes between healthy human individuals. The data were produced by immunoSEQ multiplex PCR, yet TCRdb's version contains in-frame clones alone and is incomplete. The sample has more than 2 million clones, just under 95% seen once. CD45RO-negative CD8 cells positively selected for CCR7 made up the naive population, which excluded terminally differentiated effector memory CD45RA+ cells. Material: naive CD8+ T cells sorted from blood. The origin of the receptors is a man younger than 35 in good health.

V usage is TRBV7-8 and J usage is TRBJ2-3, with D perhaps matching TRBD1 (5 bases). Trimming left V 6 bases short and J 0 bases short, with 10 bases between. Germline CDR1 and CDR2: SGHVS and FQNEAQ. The CDR3 runs 14 residues. In DNA form, the CDR3 reads TGTGCCAGCAGTCTGACAGCTAGCACAGATACGCAGTATTTT. Amino acid sequence: CASSLTASTDTQYF.

J is TRBJ1-1 and V is TRBV5-1; D might be TRBD1 (6 bases). Trimming cost V 4 bases and J 0 bases, with 22 bases left between them. The CDR3 length is 18 residues. Germline loops: CDR1 SGHRS, CDR2 YFSETQ. The DNA for the CDR3 is TGCGCCAGCAGCCCGGATGGGGTTCCCAGGGGCATGAACACTGAAGCTTTCTTT. As protein: CASSPDGVPRGMNTEAFF.

The rearrangement links TRBV6-5 to TRBJ2-7; TRBD1 or TRBD2 may be the D gene (5 bases each). Germline values: CDR1 MNHEY, CDR2 SVGAGI. With 1 base removed from V and 5 bases from J, the gap between germline ends came to 9 bases. This CDR3 spans 13 amino acids. The CDR3 spells CASSYLGTDEQYF. CDR3 nucleotide sequence: TGTGCCAGCAGTTACTTGGGGACGGACGAGCAGTACTTC.

CDR3 bases: TGCGCCAGCAGTGACCACAGAGATAACACAGATACGCAGTATTTT. The encoded protein is CASSDHRDNTDTQYF. This chain uses TRBV10-1 with TRBJ2-3, with no clear D. The CDR3 covers 15 residues. V gave up 3 bases and J gave up 2 bases, with 12 bases separating them. Germline CDR1 WNHNN, CDR2 SYGVQD (reference sequence).

This clone was seen only once. The CDR3 loop reads CASSRGVSYEQYF. CDR3 DNA sequence: TGTGCCAGCAGCAGGGGGGTTTCCTACGAGCAGTACTTC. The genes are TRBV7-2 and TRBJ2-7; perhaps D is TRBD1 or TRBD2 (6 bases each). The germline gives CDR1 SGHTA, CDR2 FQGNSA. The V end was cut by 5 bases, the J end by 1 base, with 9 bases between. The CDR3 consists of 13 residues.

The gene calls are TRBV5-1 and TRBJ2-7; the match to TRBD2 covers 7 bases. The germline V gene encodes CDR1 SGHRS and CDR2 YFSETQ. Trimming cost V 4 bases and J 3 bases; bases outside gene matches: 10. This CDR3 has 15 residues. In DNA, the CDR3 is TGCGCCAGCAGCGCGGACTCTAGCGGATACTACGAGCAGTACTTC. It yields the protein CASSADSSGYYEQYF.

V is TRBV7-9 and J is TRBJ2-7, with 10 bases matching TRBD2. Germline V gene sequence: CDR1 SEHNR, CDR2 FQNEAQ (reference sequence). V lost 5 bases, J lost 7 bases, and 5 bases stayed unmatched. This CDR3 contains 13 residues. The CDR3, as DNA: TGTGCCAGCAGCGCCAGGACTAGCGGTGAGCAGTACTTC. Protein sequence: CASSARTSGEQYF.

The chain recombines TRBV13 with TRBJ2-1, with 8 bases aligning to TRBD2. The CDR3 covers 14 residues. The germline V gene has CDR1 PRHDT and CDR2 FYEKMQ (reference sequence). J was trimmed by 10 bases and V by 0 bases; bases with no gene match: 5. CDR3 loop: CASSLGRASGEQFF. The CDR3 coding sequence is TGTGCCAGCAGCTTAGGCCGGGCTAGCGGGGAGCAGTTCTTC.

This rearrangement joins TRBV19 to TRBJ2-7; D may be TRBD2 (6 bases). Germline V gene lookup returns CDR1 LNHDA and CDR2 SQIVND (reference sequence). Trimming stripped 3 bases from V and 2 bases from J, with 14 bases between. CDR3 length: 15 amino acids. The CDR3 region is CASSIGAGFTYEQYF. CDR3 bases: TGTGCCAGTAGTATTGGAGCGGGTTTTACCTACGAGCAGTACTTC.

The gene calls are TRBV13 and TRBJ1-3; no definite D call. Trimming shortened V by 2 bases and J by 1 base, and 6 bases separated the two germline ends. The germline V gene has CDR1 PRHDT and CDR2 FYEKMQ (reference sequence). This CDR3 is 14 amino acids long. CDR3 coding DNA: TGTGCCAGCAGCTTACATGGATCTGGAAACACCATATATTTT. It specifies CASSLHGSGNTIYF.

The V gene is TRBV18, the J gene TRBJ2-5; D may be TRBD2 (5 bases). Germline CDR1 KGHSH, CDR2 LQKENI. V was cut by 6 bases and J by 0 bases, with 11 bases left in between. This CDR3 has 14 amino acids. The CDR3 spells CASSPTGNQETQYF. The DNA of the CDR3 is TGTGCCAGCTCCCCTACGGGGAACCAAGAGACCCAGTACTTC.

The chain has TRBV5-6 and TRBJ2-5; maybe TRBD1 (8 bases). This CDR3 is 14 amino acids long. Germline V lookup: CDR1 SGHDT, CDR2 YYEEEE. Trimming left V 4 bases short and J 5 bases short, with 15 bases between. In DNA, the CDR3 is TGTGCCAGCAGCCCAGGACAGGGAGGGGAGACCCAGTACTTC. It encodes CASSPGQGGETQYF.

In DNA, the CDR3 is TGTGCCAGCGCAGGGGCCTTCAGCACAGATACGCAGTATTTT. Its protein is CASAGAFSTDTQYF. This rearrangement joins TRBV7-9 to TRBJ2-3, with D perhaps matching TRBD1 (6 bases). CDR3 length equals 14 residues. Germline V gives CDR1 SEHNR, CDR2 FQNEAQ (reference sequence). The V gene lost 8 bases and the J gene lost 0 bases, with 12 bases spanning the gap.

This chain links TRBV27 with TRBJ2-7; the D is unclear. The CDR3 spans 16 residues. Germline V gene data show CDR1 as MNHEY and CDR2 as SMNVEV (reference sequence). The V end was cut by 6 bases, the J end by 3 bases, with 21 bases between. CDR3 protein: CASSPSLGSLNYEQYF. CDR3 DNA: TGTGCCAGCAGCCCCTCCCTGGGCTCGCTGAACTACGAGCAGTACTTC.

The chain recombines TRBV28 with TRBJ1-5; 9 bases align to TRBD1. Unmatched junction bases numbered 9, after V lost 5 bases and J lost 7 bases. CDR3 size: 15 residues. Germline CDR1 is MDHEN and CDR2 is SYDVKM. CDR3 region: CASSDRGGINQPQHF. The CDR3 bases are TGTGCCAGCAGTGACAGGGGGGGAATTAACCAGCCCCAGCATTTT.

The chain combines TRBV4-1 with TRBJ2-7, with a tentative D call TRBD2 (5 bases). The V end lost 0 bases, the J end lost 0 bases, and 9 bases lay between the germline ends. The CDR3 consists of 15 residues. Germline V gene lookup returns CDR1 MGHRA and CDR2 YSYEKL. The CDR3 nucleotides read TGCGCCAGCAGCCAAGATGAGGGCCTCTCCTACGAGCAGTACTTC. The encoded protein is CASSQDEGLSYEQYF.

This rearrangement joins TRBV9 to TRBJ1-5; D possibly corresponds to TRBD1 (5 bases). Germline V gene sequence: CDR1 SGDLS, CDR2 YYNGEE. This CDR3 has 13 amino acids. V lost 3 bases and J 7 bases, leaving 11 bases between the germline ends. The chain's CDR3 is CASSDGGTQPQHF. The CDR3 DNA sequence: TGTGCCAGCAGCGACGGGGGAACCCAGCCCCAGCATTTT.

This clone was observed once. The chain combines TRBV15 with TRBJ2-2; a possible D gene is TRBD1 (6 bases). With 1 base removed from V and 2 bases from J, the gap between germline ends came to 8 bases. This CDR3 has 15 amino acids. Germline CDR1 and CDR2: LNHNV and YYDKDF (reference sequence). CDR3 region: CATSRARGNTGELFF. The CDR3 bases are TGTGCCACCAGCAGAGCCAGGGGAAACACCGGGGAGCTGTTTTTT.

The chain links TRBV6-5 to TRBJ2-1, with TRBD2 matching over 7 bases. V trimming: 2 bases; J trimming: 7 bases; junction bases outside the gene matches: 8. The CDR3 loop spans 15 amino acids. Germline V gene sequence: CDR1 MNHEY, CDR2 SVGAGI. CDR3 protein: CASSYRAGYSNEQFF. CDR3 nucleotide sequence: TGTGCCAGCAGTTACCGAGCGGGGTATTCTAATGAGCAGTTCTTC.

The chain uses TRBV27 and TRBJ2-1, with TRBD2 matching over 12 bases. This CDR3 contains 17 residues. Trimming at V came to 5 bases and at J to 2 bases, leaving 7 bases not matched to a gene. Germline assignment: CDR1 MNHEY and CDR2 SMNVEV (reference sequence). Here the CDR3 reads CASSLLLAGGAYNEQFF. CDR3 sequence (DNA): TGTGCCAGCAGTCTACTTCTAGCGGGAGGGGCCTACAATGAGCAGTTCTTC.

The chain employs TRBV4-3 and TRBJ2-5, with D uncertain. This CDR3 has 13 residues. In germline, CDR1 is LGHNA, CDR2 YSLEER. Trimming removed 0 bases at V and 5 bases at J, with 7 bases between. The CDR3 region has the DNA TGCGCCAGCAGCCAAGAGGTCCGGGAGACCCAGTACTTC. Its translation is CASSQEVRETQYF.

Concerning this clone: The identical CDR3 is also encoded by other nucleotide sequences in the sample. This chain links TRBV10-3 with TRBJ2-7; the D gene is possibly TRBD2 (5 bases). The CDR3 length is 12 residues. Trimming took 8 bases from V and 0 from J, leaving 8 bases between them. Germline values: CDR1 ENHRY, CDR2 SYGVKD. CDR3 sequence reads: CAIAGSSYEQYF. DNA of the CDR3: TGTGCCATCGCTGGGAGCTCCTACGAGCAGTACTTC.

The chain joins TRBV4-1 to TRBJ2-7, with 7 positions matching TRBD1. The CDR3 contains 13 residues. CDR1 MGHRA and CDR2 YSYEKL come from the germline V gene. With 3 bases clipped from V and 6 bases from J, the junction kept 5 bases outside the gene matches. As DNA, the CDR3 is TGCGCCAGCAGCCAGGTAGGGGGCGCCGAGCAGTACTTC. Residues: CASSQVGGAEQYF.

This chain joins TRBV5-6 and TRBJ2-7; perhaps TRBD2 as D (5 bases). From germline, CDR1 is SGHDT and CDR2 YYEEEE. This CDR3 contains 12 residues. Trimming left V 3 bases short and J 6 bases short, with 10 bases between. The CDR3 sequence: CASSSLGIEQYF. The DNA of the CDR3 is TGTGCCAGCAGCTCTCTCGGGATCGAGCAGTACTTC.

The rearrangement joins TRBV10-2 to TRBJ1-1; D is possibly TRBD1 (5 bases). The germline V gene has CDR1 WSHSY and CDR2 SAAADI. V shed 5 bases and J shed 1 base, with 8 bases lying between them. This CDR3 comprises 13 residues. The CDR3 loop is CASSLDRNTEAFF. In DNA form, the CDR3 reads TGCGCCAGCAGTTTAGACAGGAACACTGAAGCTTTCTTT.

The chain uses TRBV30 and TRBJ2-1; D is tentatively TRBD1 or TRBD2 (5 bases each). The CDR3 runs to 15 residues. The germline CDR1 and CDR2 sequences are GTSNPN and SVGIG (reference sequence). Trimming left V 0 bases short and J 6 bases short, with 15 bases between. DNA of the CDR3: TGTGCCTGGAGTGTAGACTCCGGGGCCGCCAATGAGCAGTTCTTC. Amino acid sequence: CAWSVDSGAANEQFF.

On this clone: This CDR3 is also generated by other DNA sequences in the sample. The chain employs TRBV25-1 and TRBJ2-5, with D perhaps being TRBD1 or TRBD2 (6 bases each). Trimming took 3 bases from V and 5 from J, leaving 16 bases between them. Per germline, CDR1 MGHDK and CDR2 SYGVNS. The CDR3 runs 15 residues. Here the CDR3 reads CASSDLRGAEETQYF. The CDR3 DNA follows: TGTGCCAGCAGTGACCTGAGGGGGGCGGAGGAGACCCAGTACTTC. The full variable domain, completed using reference TRBV25-1 and TRBJ2-5, is EADIYQTPRYLVIGTGKKITLECSQTMGHDKMYWYQQDPGMELHLIHYSYGVNSTEKGDLSSESTVSRIRTEHFPLTLESARPSHTSQYLCASSDLRGAEETQYFGPGTRLLVL.

This clone was observed a single time. The chain carries TRBV7-2 and TRBJ1-1, with D tentatively TRBD1 (5 bases). CDR3 length: 15 amino acids. Deletions cut 0 bases from V and 3 bases from J, with 11 bases between. CDR1 is SGHTA, CDR2 FQGNSA, per germline. CDR3 amino acids: CASSLAQTGYTEAFF. The DNA for the CDR3 is TGTGCCAGCAGCTTAGCCCAAACAGGTTACACTGAAGCTTTCTTT.